Listed here is a single T cell receptor beta chain. What it binds is unknown. Treatment described: oral pan-JAK inhibitor, 5-10 mg twice daily. CDR3 length equals 16 residues. From germline, CDR1 is SGHDT and CDR2 YYEEEE. V trimming: 0 bases; J trimming: 4 bases; junction bases outside the gene matches: 7. This sample is part of a study of CD8+ T cells in alopecia areata. In the study overall: Administration of oral tofacitinib to treated patients was at 5 to 10 mg twice daily. Study results and caveats: Normal scalp showed lower clonality than lesional scalp, especially alopecia totalis/universalis. Tofacitinib did not eliminate many expanded lesional clones from scalp or blood. Scalp clonality decreased significantly with tofacitinib, and so did expanded CD8+ clones among the top 100.

It was cDNA, reverse transcribed from extracted RNA, that served as the sequencing template. Method: immunoSEQ multiplex PCR; TCRdb's copy keeps in-frame clones and lacks some. In the table there are 200,000 to 250,000 clones, under 75% of which are singletons. This clonotype originated in a human donor with alopecia areata. The chain couples TRBV5-6 to TRBJ2-1; 7 bases line up with TRBD2. Here the sequenced sample was CD4+ T cells sorted from blood, taken at week 4, from a patient treated with tofacitinib. In nucleotides, the CDR3 is TGTGCCAGCAGCTTGGAGGGGAGCGGGGTGTACAATGAGCAGTTCTTC. Its translation is CASSLEGSGVYNEQFF.